Sequencing of this T cell receptor beta chain was carried out in a study of shared clonotypes between healthy human individuals. Across the study: Each donor's CD8 memory used one plate, CD8 naive two, each CD4 subset three.

Remarks on this clone: The antigen is unknown.

The naive CD8 fraction comprised CD45RO-negative cells positively selected for CCR7 and excluded terminally differentiated effector memory CD45RA+ cells. Participating donors were healthy, HIV-negative adults free of recent acute infections or vaccinations. Everyone who donated was a Caucasian adult who lived in Nashville, Tennessee. Study-level findings and limits: Larger estimated richness was generally seen in naive subsets than in memory subsets.

Germline V gives CDR1 SGHRS, CDR2 YFSETQ. V was cut by 3 bases and J by 8 bases, with 31 bases left in between. The CDR3 consists of 19 residues. Data came from immunoSEQ multiplex PCR; TCRdb stores just in-frame clones and leaves some out. In the table there are about 2.1 million clones, about 93% of which are singletons. This chain connects TRBV5-1 to TRBJ2-3; D is perhaps TRBD1 (7 bases). Sample: naive CD8+ T cells from PBMCs. The source is a man between 18 and 29 years old in good health. Some clones in this sample may be carry-over from other donors' samples. The CDR3 is CASSSIQGPKGGIVGTQYF. The CDR3 region has the DNA TGCGCCAGCAGCTCGATACAGGGGCCGAAGGGCGGGATAGTGGGTACGCAGTATTTT.